This TCR beta chain derives from a study of identical twins (dated by TCRdb to 2016 to 2018). In terms of the full investigation: To test whether fetal clonotypes persist, the study used deep sequencing on TCR alpha and beta repertoires from monozygotic twins, unrelated adults of various ages, and cord blood. Replicate twin experiments were performed at different times using different library preparation protocols to rule out contamination. The full study reports these points: Abundant cord blood beta clonotypes carried fewer insertions; young adult naive repertoires showed a weaker similar trend, while memory repertoires showed none. Because the same donors could not be followed over many years, conclusions were based on cross-sectional statistical analysis. Zero-insertion analyses could be partly confounded by invariant T cells such as MAIT and iNKT, though diverse VJ usage argued against such confounding for most clonotypes. Recombination models systematically underestimated out-of-frame TCR alpha sharing in monozygotic twins but agreed with sharing between unrelated individuals. Compared with coincidental sharing between unrelated individuals, out-of-frame TCR alpha sequences shared between twins had an excess of sequences with low generation probability. Excess twin sharing in beta out-of-frame sequences was weaker because fewer shared sequences lowered the signal-to-noise ratio.

This clonotype has at least ten counts. Its antigen is still unknown. Per-base qualities were not stored, and no clone one base away is much larger. Only healthy Caucasian donors were included. The study also sequenced three unrelated non-twin adults: a male aged 18 to 29, a male aged 50 to 59 and a female aged 50 to 59. Miltenyi CD45RO+ enrichment and human naive T-cell isolation kits were used to isolate memory (CD45RO+) and naive T cells from PBMC. Receptors were amplified or captured by 5' RACE. Reads for this sample came from an Illumina HiSeq 2000. A universal primer binding site was introduced by template switching, and a unique molecular identifier was present in the final cDNA, enabling accurate counting of TCR cDNA molecules. First-strand cDNA for TCR alpha and beta chains was synthesized from specific primers in the conserved constant-segment region. To control for contamination, every cDNA library was double barcoded, receiving both a SMART-Mk sample barcode and Illumina barcodes. Two successive PCR steps introduced TruSeq adapter sequences along with Illumina sample barcodes. TCR alpha and beta cDNA libraries were sequenced on the Illumina HiSeq platform with custom primers. The original methods were these. MiGEC processed the raw reads to extract unique molecular identifiers, while MiXCR was used to determine the CDR3 positions. Recombination models were inferred per individual with the repgenHMM and IGoR tools using an EM algorithm. Shared clonotypes were analyzed with the tcR package in R, and sharing was normalized by the product of cloneset sizes. To study raw recombination free of thymic and clonal selection effects, out-of-frame nonproductive sequences were analyzed. TCRdb's own reprocessing of the public reads used fastp at Q25 and MiXCR and kept productive beta chains. Entries are consolidated by CDR3 protein sequence, retaining the most common genes and DNA. TCRdb, not the authors, supplied the V and J calls. This sample has hundreds of thousands of distinct CDR3 sequences in its table, and approximately 6.1% of those were observed once. The ten biggest clones cover around 1.9% of the sample.

Source material: naive T cells sorted from blood. The sample's cell subset or site label, in plain terms: cells isolated with a human naive T-cell isolation kit. This TCR was recovered from a man aged 18 to 29 in good health.

The CDR3 corresponds to CASSPLGLSTDTQYF. The nucleotide sequence reads as follows: TGTGCCAGCAGCCCGCTAGGTCTCAGCACAGATACGCAGTATTTT. The rearranged segments are TRBV7-2 and TRBJ2-3; no confident D gene assignment can be made. From the cysteine through the phenylalanine, the CDR3 covers 15 amino acids. The kept DNA is CDR3 alone, 45 bases in frame from the first base. The V and J ends are trimmed by 5 bases and 0 bases, leaving 12 bases between them. Sequences SGHTA (CDR1) and FQGNSA (CDR2) are obtained from the germline V gene.